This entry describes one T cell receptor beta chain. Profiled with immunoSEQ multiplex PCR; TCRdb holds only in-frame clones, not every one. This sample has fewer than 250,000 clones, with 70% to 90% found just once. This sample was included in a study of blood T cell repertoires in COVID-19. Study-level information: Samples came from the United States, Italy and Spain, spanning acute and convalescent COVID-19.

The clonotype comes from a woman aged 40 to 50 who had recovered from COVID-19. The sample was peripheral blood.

The DNA for the CDR3 is TGTGCCAGCATGGGGACAGACTTTTATAATTCACCCCTCCACTTT. It specifies CASMGTDFYNSPLHF. The chain uses TRBV2 and TRBJ1-6; 7 bases agree with TRBD1. With 7 bases clipped from V and 4 bases from J, the junction kept 7 bases outside the gene matches. Germline assignment: CDR1 SNHLY and CDR2 FYNNEI. This CDR3 contains 15 residues.